Below, 19 T cell receptor beta chains from the same sample are listed, as sequenced in a study of blood T cell repertoires in COVID-19. Clones were read by immunoSEQ multiplex PCR, and TCRdb kept only the in-frame ones, dropping some. This table holds about 140,000 clones, around 81% found once. Sequenced material: peripheral blood. The receptors stem from a human donor in a cohort sampled during active COVID-19.

V usage is TRBV5-4 and J usage is TRBJ2-1, with TRBD2 matching 10 bases. The CDR3 loop spans 15 amino acids. V lost 0 bases, J lost 11 bases, and 8 bases stayed unmatched. Germline CDR1 is SGHNT and CDR2 is YYREEE (reference sequence). CDR3 protein: CASSLAGSGRSQQFF. Here the CDR3 DNA reads TGTGCCAGCAGCTTGGCCGGTAGCGGGAGGTCCCAGCAGTTCTTC.

V is TRBV19 and J is TRBJ2-7, with D tentatively TRBD1 (5 bases). CDR3 length: 13 residues. Germline-derived CDR1 and CDR2 are LNHDA and SQIVND (reference sequence). Trimming shortened V by 3 bases and J by 2 bases, and 8 bases separated the two germline ends. The CDR3 loop reads CASSITQAYEQYF. The CDR3 nucleotides read TGTGCCAGTAGTATTACACAGGCCTACGAGCAGTACTTC.

The chain employs TRBV7-9 and TRBJ2-7, with TRBD2 matching over 8 bases. CDR1 is SEHNR, CDR2 FQNEAQ, per germline (reference sequence). J gave up 5 bases and V 0 bases, and 3 bases lay outside the gene matches. The CDR3 is made up of 14 amino acids. This chain's CDR3 is CASSLAGRGDEQYF. DNA for the CDR3: TGTGCCAGCAGCTTAGCGGGGCGGGGGGACGAGCAGTACTTC.

This sequence joins TRBV19 and TRBJ1-2; D unclear. V lost 4 bases and J 0 bases, leaving 6 bases between the germline ends. The CDR3 runs to 13 residues. Germline values: CDR1 LNHDA, CDR2 SQIVND (reference sequence). CDR3 region: CASSTHTNYGYTF. For the CDR3, the DNA is TGTGCCAGTAGTACCCACACTAACTATGGCTACACCTTC.

This chain joins TRBV6-2 or TRBV6-3 and TRBJ2-2, with D unresolved. With 1 base removed from V and 2 bases from J, the gap between germline ends came to 5 bases. The CDR3 is made up of 14 amino acids. Germline V gene data show CDR1 as MNHEY and CDR2 as SVGEGT. CDR3 DNA sequence: TGTGCCAGCAGTTACTTTATCAACACCGGGGAGCTGTTTTTT. Its translation: CASSYFINTGELFF.

CDR3 DNA: TGCGCCAGCAGCTTGGGTTCAGGGCACGGGAGGGATTCGGATACGCAGTATTTT. This gives the protein CASSLGSGHGRDSDTQYF. The rearrangement uses TRBV5-1 and TRBJ2-3; TRBD2 matches 8 bases. CDR3 length: 18 residues. The ends lost 0 bases at V and 6 bases at J; junction bases unmatched: 15. Germline lookup yields CDR1 SGHRS and CDR2 YFSETQ.

This clone has a single count. The chain carries TRBV12-3 or TRBV12-4 and TRBJ1-2; D is ambiguous. CDR3 length: 12 residues. Between the trimmed V and J ends, which lost 7 bases and 3 bases, there was a span of 9 bases. CDR3 protein: CASTTAYYGYTF. The DNA of the CDR3 is TGTGCCAGCACTACAGCATACTATGGCTACACCTTC.

The J gene is TRBJ1-2, the V gene TRBV15; tentative D call: TRBD1 (6 bases). The V gene's germline CDR1 is LNHNV and CDR2 YYDKDF (reference sequence). V was shortened by 0 bases and J by 0 bases, with 8 bases between the two germline ends. CDR3 length: 15 residues. Here the CDR3 reads CATSREGTPNYGYTF. CDR3 coding DNA: TGTGCCACCAGCAGAGAAGGGACACCTAACTATGGCTACACCTTC.

This sequence joins TRBV9 and TRBJ1-2; the D is unclear. CDR3 length equals 15 residues. CDR1 and CDR2 (germline): SGDLS, YYNGEE. V dropped 0 bases and J dropped 4 bases, with 13 bases sitting between them. This CDR3 reads CASSVGQEGFYGYTF. The CDR3 DNA sequence: TGTGCCAGCAGCGTAGGACAAGAGGGCTTCTATGGCTACACCTTC.

The chain couples TRBV9 to TRBJ2-7, with D maybe TRBD2 (5 bases). The CDR3 is 14 residues long. Germline CDR1 is SGDLS and CDR2 is YYNGEE. Trimming removed 4 bases from V and 2 bases from J, with 13 bases in between. This CDR3 reads CASSPRTGTYEQYF. The CDR3 bases are TGTGCCAGCAGCCCCCGGACGGGAACCTACGAGCAGTACTTC.

This chain links TRBV19 with TRBJ1-4; 10 bases map to TRBD1. Losses at the gene ends were 4 bases for V and 4 bases for J; bases not matched to a gene: 9. Germline V gene lookup returns CDR1 LNHDA and CDR2 SQIVND (reference sequence). The CDR3 has 17 amino acids. CDR3 DNA: TGTGCCAGTAGTACGCAAAGACAGGGGGCACGTAATGAAAAACTGTTTTTT. It is translated as CASSTQRQGARNEKLFF.

V gene TRBV3-1 (or the pseudogene TRBV3-2) combines with J gene TRBJ2-7; D uncertain. The ends were cut back, 1 base at V and 0 bases at J, with 7 bases in the middle. Per germline, CDR1 LGHDT and CDR2 YNNKEL (reference sequence). The CDR3 covers 14 residues. CDR3 sequence reads: CASSQVDNSYEQYF. The CDR3 DNA is TGTGCCAGCAGCCAAGTTGACAACTCCTACGAGCAGTACTTC.

The rearrangement links TRBV7-3 to TRBJ2-2, with D tentatively TRBD2 (5 bases). This CDR3 comprises 15 residues. V lost 5 bases and J lost 4, with 14 bases in between. Germline V gene lookup returns CDR1 SGHTA and CDR2 FQGTGA. Here the CDR3 reads CASSKTRLGTGELFF. DNA of the CDR3: TGTGCCAGCAGCAAAACTAGGTTGGGCACCGGGGAGCTGTTTTTT.

This chain uses TRBV5-4 with TRBJ1-2; a possible D gene is TRBD1 (5 bases). Germline CDR1 and CDR2: SGHNT and YYREEE (reference sequence). The CDR3 is 14 amino acids. Trimming shortened V by 4 bases and J by 2 bases, and 12 bases separated the two germline ends. The CDR3 coding sequence is TGTGCCAGCAGCGGGCAGGGTGGGAACTATGGCTACACCTTC. It yields the protein CASSGQGGNYGYTF.

V gene TRBV18 combines with J gene TRBJ2-3; D perhaps matches TRBD2 (6 bases). V lost 0 bases, J lost 3 bases, and 7 bases lay in between. Germline V lookup: CDR1 KGHSH, CDR2 LQKENI. The CDR3 covers 14 residues. CDR3 loop: CASSPPTRTDTQYF. CDR3 coding DNA: TGTGCCAGCTCACCACCGACTAGAACAGATACGCAGTATTTT.

In DNA form, the CDR3 reads TGCGCCAGCAGCAGATGGACTGAAGGTTACTCCTACGAGCAGTACTTC. Translated: CASSRWTEGYSYEQYF. The chain combines TRBV4-1 with TRBJ2-7; TRBD2 might be the D (5 bases). The CDR3 contains 16 residues. Germline lookup yields CDR1 MGHRA and CDR2 YSYEKL. The germline V and J ends were trimmed by 5 bases and 0 bases, with 17 bases remaining between them.

The chain couples TRBV6-1 to TRBJ2-7, with 9 nucleotides matching TRBD1. V dropped 3 bases and J dropped 3; count of bases not matched to a gene: 6. This CDR3 has 15 amino acids. Germline assignment: CDR1 MNHNS and CDR2 SASEGT. In nucleotides, the CDR3 is TGTGCCAGCAGTGACATCGGACAGGGGATCTACGAGCAGTACTTC. It specifies CASSDIGQGIYEQYF.

The chain is built from TRBV16 and TRBJ2-7, with a tentative D call TRBD1 (6 bases). Germline V gene data show CDR1 as KGHSY and CDR2 as FQNENV. Trimming pared 0 bases from V and 6 bases from J, leaving 9 bases between. The CDR3 extends over 13 amino acids. The CDR3 DNA follows: TGTGCCAGCAGCCAATCCAAGACAGGCGAGCAGTACTTC. Translated, it gives CASSQSKTGEQYF.

This clone was seen just once. J is TRBJ2-7 and V is TRBV20-1; D is uncertain. Germline V gives CDR1 DFQATT, CDR2 SNEGSKA (reference sequence). Trimming stripped 4 bases from V and 3 bases from J, with 7 bases between. CDR3 size: 11 residues. For the CDR3, the DNA is TGCAGTGCTAAACATGACTACGAGCAGTACTTC. Its translation: CSAKHDYEQYF.